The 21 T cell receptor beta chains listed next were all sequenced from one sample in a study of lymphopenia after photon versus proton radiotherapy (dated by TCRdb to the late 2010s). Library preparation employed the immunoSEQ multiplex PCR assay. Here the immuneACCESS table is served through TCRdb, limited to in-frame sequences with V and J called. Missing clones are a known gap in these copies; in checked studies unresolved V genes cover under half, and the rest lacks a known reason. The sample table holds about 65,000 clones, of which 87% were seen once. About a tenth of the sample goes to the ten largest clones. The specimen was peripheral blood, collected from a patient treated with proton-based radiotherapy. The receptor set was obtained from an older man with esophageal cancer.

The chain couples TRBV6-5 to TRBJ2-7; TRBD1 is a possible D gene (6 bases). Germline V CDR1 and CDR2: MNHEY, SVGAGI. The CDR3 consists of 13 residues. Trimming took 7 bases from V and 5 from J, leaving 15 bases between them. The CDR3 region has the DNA TGTGCCAGCACCAAACAGGGATTCCACGAGCAGTACTTC. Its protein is CASTKQGFHEQYF.

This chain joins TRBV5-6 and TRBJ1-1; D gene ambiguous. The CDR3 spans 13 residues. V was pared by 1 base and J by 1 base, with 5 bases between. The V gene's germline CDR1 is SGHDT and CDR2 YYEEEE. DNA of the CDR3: TGTGCCAGCAGCTTGAGGCCGAACACTGAAGCTTTCTTT. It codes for CASSLRPNTEAFF. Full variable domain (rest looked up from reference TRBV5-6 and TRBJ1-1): DAGVTQSPTHLIKTRGQQVTLRCSPKSGHDTVSWYQQALGQGPQFIFQYYEEEERQRGNFPDRFSGHQFPNYSSELNVNALLLGDSALYLCASSLRPNTEAFFGQGTRLTVV.

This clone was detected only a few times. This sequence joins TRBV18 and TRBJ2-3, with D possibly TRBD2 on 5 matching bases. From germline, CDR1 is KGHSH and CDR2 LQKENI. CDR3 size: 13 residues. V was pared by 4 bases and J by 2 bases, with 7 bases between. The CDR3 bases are TGTGCCAGCTCACTGGGAGCCACAGATACGCAGTATTTT. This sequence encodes CASSLGATDTQYF. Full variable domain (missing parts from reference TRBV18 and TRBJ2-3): NAGVMQNPRHLVRRRGQEARLRCSPMKGHSHVYWYRQLPEEGLKFMVYLQKENIIDESGMPKERFSAEFPKEGPSILRIQQVVRGDSAAYFCASSLGATDTQYFGPGTRLTVL.

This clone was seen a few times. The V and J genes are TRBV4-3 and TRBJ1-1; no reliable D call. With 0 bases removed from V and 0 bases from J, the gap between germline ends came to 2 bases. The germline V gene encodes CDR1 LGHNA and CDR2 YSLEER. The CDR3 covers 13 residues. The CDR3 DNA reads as TGCGCCAGCAGCCAAGATATGAACACTGAAGCTTTCTTT. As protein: CASSQDMNTEAFF.

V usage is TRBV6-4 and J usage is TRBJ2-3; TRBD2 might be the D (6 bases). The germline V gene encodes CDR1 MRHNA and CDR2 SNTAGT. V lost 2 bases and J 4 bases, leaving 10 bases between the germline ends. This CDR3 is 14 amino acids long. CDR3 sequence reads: CASSDRTGADTQYF. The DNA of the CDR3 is TGTGCCAGCAGTGACCGAACGGGGGCAGATACGCAGTATTTT.

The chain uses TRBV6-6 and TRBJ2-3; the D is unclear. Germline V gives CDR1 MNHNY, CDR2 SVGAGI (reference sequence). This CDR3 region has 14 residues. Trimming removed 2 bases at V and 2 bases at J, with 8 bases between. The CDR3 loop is CASSYQTFTDTQYF. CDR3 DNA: TGTGCCAGCAGTTACCAGACCTTCACAGATACGCAGTATTTT.

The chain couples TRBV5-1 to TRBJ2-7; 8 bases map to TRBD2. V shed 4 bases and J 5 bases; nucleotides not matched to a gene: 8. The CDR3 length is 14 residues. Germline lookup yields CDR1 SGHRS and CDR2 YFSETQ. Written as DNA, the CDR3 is TGCGCCAGCAGCACCCGGACTAGCCCCCACGAGCAGTACTTC. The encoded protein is CASSTRTSPHEQYF.

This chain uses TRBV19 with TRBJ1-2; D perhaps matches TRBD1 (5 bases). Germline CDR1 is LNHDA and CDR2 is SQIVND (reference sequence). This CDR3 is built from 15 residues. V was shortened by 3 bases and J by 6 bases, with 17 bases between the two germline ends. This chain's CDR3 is CASSILSSGTDGYTF. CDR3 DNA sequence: TGTGCCAGTAGTATTCTATCTTCGGGGACGGATGGCTACACCTTC.

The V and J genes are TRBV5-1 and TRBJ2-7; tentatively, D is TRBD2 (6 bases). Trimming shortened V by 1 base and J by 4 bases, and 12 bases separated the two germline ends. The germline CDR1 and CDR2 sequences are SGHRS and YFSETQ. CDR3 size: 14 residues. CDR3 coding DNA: TGCGCCAGCAGCTTGCAAGGTAGCGGATACGAGCAGTACTTC. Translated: CASSLQGSGYEQYF.

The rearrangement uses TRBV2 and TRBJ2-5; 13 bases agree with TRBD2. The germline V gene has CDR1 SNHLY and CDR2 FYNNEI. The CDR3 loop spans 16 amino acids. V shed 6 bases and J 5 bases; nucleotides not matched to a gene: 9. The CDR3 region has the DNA TGTGCCAGCAGACCTAGACTAGCGGGGGGAGGGGAGACCCAGTACTTC. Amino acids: CASRPRLAGGGETQYF.

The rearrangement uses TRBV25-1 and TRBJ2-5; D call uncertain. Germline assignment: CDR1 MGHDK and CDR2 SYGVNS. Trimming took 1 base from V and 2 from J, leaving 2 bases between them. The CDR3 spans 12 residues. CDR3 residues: CASSELQETQYF. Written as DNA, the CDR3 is TGTGCCAGCAGTGAATTACAAGAGACCCAGTACTTC.

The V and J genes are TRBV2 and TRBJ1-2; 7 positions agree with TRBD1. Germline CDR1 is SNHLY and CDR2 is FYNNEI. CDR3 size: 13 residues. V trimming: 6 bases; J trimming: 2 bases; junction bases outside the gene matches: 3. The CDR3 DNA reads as TGTGCCAGCAGGACAGGGATGAACTATGGCTACACCTTC. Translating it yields CASRTGMNYGYTF.

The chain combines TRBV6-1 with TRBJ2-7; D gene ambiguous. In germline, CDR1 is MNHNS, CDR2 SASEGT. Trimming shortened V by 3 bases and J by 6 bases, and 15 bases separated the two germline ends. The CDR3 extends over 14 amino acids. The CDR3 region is CASSEVLVIGEQYF. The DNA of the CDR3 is TGTGCCAGCAGTGAGGTGTTAGTTATAGGCGAGCAGTACTTC.

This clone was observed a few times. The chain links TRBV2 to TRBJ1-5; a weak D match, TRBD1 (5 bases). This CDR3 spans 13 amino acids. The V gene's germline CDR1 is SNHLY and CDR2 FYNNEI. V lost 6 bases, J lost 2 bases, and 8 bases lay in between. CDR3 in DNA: TGTGCCAGCAGGTTGACAGGCAATCAGCCCCAGCATTTT. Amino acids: CASRLTGNQPQHF.

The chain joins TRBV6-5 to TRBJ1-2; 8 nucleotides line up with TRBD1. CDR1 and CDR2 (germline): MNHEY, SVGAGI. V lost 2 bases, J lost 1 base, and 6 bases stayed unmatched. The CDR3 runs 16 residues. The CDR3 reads CASSYRTGLINYGYTF. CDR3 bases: TGTGCCAGCAGTTACCGGACAGGGCTCATTAACTATGGCTACACCTTC.

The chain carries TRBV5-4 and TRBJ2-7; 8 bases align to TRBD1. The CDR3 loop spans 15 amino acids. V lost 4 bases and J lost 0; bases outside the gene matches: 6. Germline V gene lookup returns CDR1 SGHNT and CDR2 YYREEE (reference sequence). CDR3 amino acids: CASSLGQGPSYEQYF. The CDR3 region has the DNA TGTGCCAGCAGCCTTGGACAGGGCCCCTCCTACGAGCAGTACTTC. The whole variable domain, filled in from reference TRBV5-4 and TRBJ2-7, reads ETGVTQSPTHLIKTRGQQVTLRCSSQSGHNTVSWYQQALGQGPQFIFQYYREEENGRGNFPPRFSGLQFPNYSSELNVNALELDDSALYLCASSLGQGPSYEQYFGPGTRLTVT.

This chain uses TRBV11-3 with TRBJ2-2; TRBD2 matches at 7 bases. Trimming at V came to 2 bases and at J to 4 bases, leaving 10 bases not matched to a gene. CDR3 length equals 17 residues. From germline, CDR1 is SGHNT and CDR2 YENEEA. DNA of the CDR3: TGTGCCAGCAGCTTATCCTTGGCTAGCGGAGCCACCGGGGAGCTGTTTTTT. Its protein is CASSLSLASGATGELFF.

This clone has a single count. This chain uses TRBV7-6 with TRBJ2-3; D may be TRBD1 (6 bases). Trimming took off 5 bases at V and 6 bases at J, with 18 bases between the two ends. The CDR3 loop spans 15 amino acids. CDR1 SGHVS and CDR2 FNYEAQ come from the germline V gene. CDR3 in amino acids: CASSPPTGASDTQYF. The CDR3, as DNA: TGTGCCAGCAGCCCACCGACAGGCGCGTCGGATACGCAGTATTTT.

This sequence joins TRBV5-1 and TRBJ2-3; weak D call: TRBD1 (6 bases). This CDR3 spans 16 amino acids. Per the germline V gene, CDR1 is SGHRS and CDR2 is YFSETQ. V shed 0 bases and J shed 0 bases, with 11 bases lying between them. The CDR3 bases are TGCGCCAGCAGCTTGGAGGGGGTGGTAAGCACAGATACGCAGTATTTT. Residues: CASSLEGVVSTDTQYF.

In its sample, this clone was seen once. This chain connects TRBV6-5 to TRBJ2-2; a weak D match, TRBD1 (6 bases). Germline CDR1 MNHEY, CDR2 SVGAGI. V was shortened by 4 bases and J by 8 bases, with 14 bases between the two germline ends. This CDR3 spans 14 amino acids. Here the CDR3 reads CASSWDPGEGELFF. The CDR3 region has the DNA TGTGCCAGCAGTTGGGACCCAGGGGAGGGGGAGCTGTTTTTT.

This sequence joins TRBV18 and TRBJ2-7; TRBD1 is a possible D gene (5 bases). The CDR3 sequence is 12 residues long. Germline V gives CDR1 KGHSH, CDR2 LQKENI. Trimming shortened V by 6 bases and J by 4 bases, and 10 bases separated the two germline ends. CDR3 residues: CASSPTGYEQYF. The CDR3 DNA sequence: TGTGCCAGCTCGCCTACAGGATACGAGCAGTACTTC.